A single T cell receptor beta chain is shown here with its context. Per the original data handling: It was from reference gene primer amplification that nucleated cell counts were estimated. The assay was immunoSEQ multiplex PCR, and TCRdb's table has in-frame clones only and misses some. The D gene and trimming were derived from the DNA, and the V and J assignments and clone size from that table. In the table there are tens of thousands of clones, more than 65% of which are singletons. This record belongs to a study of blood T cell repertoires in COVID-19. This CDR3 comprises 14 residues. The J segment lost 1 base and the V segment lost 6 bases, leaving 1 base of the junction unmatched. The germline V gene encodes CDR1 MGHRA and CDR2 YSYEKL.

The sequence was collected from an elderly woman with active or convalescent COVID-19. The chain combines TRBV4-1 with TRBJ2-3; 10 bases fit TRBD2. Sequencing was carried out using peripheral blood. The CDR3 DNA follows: TGCGCCAGCAGAAGCGGGGGGGGCACAGATACGCAGTATTTT. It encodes CASRSGGGTDTQYF.